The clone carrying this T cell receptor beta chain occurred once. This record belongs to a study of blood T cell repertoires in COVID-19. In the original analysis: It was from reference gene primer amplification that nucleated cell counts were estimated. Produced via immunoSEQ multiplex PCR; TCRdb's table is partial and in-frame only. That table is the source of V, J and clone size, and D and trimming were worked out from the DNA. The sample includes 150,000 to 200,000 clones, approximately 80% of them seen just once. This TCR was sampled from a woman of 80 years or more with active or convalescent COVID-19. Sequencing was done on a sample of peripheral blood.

The CDR3 loop reads CASSSGGMNTEAFF. The CDR3, as DNA: TGTGCCAGCAGCTCAGGGGGGATGAACACTGAAGCTTTCTTT. The J gene is TRBJ1-1, the V gene TRBV11-3, with 7 bases identical to TRBD1. Germline CDR1 SGHNT, CDR2 YENEEA. This CDR3 is 14 amino acids long. V gave up 4 bases and J gave up 0 bases; unmatched junction bases: 2.